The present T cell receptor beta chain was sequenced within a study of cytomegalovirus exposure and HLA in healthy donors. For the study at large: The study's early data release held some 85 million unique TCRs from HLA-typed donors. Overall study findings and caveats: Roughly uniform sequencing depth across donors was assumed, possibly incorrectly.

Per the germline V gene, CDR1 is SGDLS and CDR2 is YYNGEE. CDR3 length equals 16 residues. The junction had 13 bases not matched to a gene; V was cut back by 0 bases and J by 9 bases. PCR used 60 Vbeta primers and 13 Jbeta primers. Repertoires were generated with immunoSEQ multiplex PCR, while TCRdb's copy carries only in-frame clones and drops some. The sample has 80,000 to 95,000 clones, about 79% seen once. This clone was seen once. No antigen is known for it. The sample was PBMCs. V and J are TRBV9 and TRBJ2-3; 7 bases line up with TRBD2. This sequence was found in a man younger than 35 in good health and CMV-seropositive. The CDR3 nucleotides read TGTGCCAGCAGCGTAGAGCCTAGCATGGGGGGAGGGACGCAGTATTTT. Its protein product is CASSVEPSMGGGTQYF.